This record concerns one T cell receptor (beta chain) sequence. This specimen belongs to a study of cytomegalovirus exposure and HLA in healthy donors. This CDR3 contains 12 residues. The V gene lost 4 bases and the J gene lost 0 bases, with 4 bases spanning the gap. Germline V CDR1 and CDR2: SGDLS, YYNGEE. PCR amplification relied on 60 Vbeta primers (plus 13 Jbeta primers). The assay was immunoSEQ multiplex PCR, and TCRdb's table has in-frame clones only and misses some. Among 110,000 to 150,000 clones listed, 75% to 80% were seen once. The J gene is TRBJ2-5, the V gene TRBV9; no clear D gene. The sample taken for sequencing was PBMCs. This TCR was sampled from a woman aged 25 to 39 in good health and CMV-seronegative. CDR3 bases: TGTGCCAGCAGCCCCGACCAAGAGACCCAGTACTTC. Encoded protein: CASSPDQETQYF.